The 20 T cell receptor beta chains reported below all come from one sample, sequenced in a study of early T cells in non-severe SARS-CoV-2 infection. TCRdb itself ran the 5' RACE reads through MiXCR, one entry per CDR3 protein. This table holds over 55,000 distinct CDR3 sequences, roughly a tenth found once. Sequencing input: whole blood. The receptors stem from an adult who was a healthcare worker with PCR-confirmed SARS-CoV-2 infection or an uninfected control (not recorded which).

This clonotype came up a few times. The J gene is TRBJ2-5, the V gene TRBV5-6; unclear D gene. Germline CDR1 SGHDT, CDR2 YYEEEE. Trimming shortened V by 2 bases and J by 2 bases, and 25 bases separated the two germline ends. The CDR3 sequence is 19 residues long. The CDR3 protein is CASSFLGLRFLYQQETQYF. In DNA, the CDR3 is TGTGCCAGCAGCTTTCTCGGCCTGAGGTTTTTGTACCAACAAGAGACCCAGTACTTC.

This clonotype has just a few counts. The rearrangement uses TRBV2 and TRBJ2-3; 12 bases fit TRBD2. The V gene's germline CDR1 is SNHLY and CDR2 FYNNEI. The V and J ends lost 8 bases and 0 bases, in that order; junction bases with no gene match: 18. There are 20 residues in the CDR3. The CDR3 sequence is CASGWTGLAGYQSSTDTQYF. In DNA, the CDR3 is TGTGCCAGCGGATGGACTGGACTAGCGGGGTACCAGTCTAGCACAGATACGCAGTATTTT.

This chain connects TRBV12-3 or TRBV12-4 to TRBJ1-3, with a tentative D call TRBD1 (5 bases). The V and J ends lost 9 bases and 3 bases respectively, with 18 bases between them. The CDR3 runs 15 residues. The chain's CDR3 is CASRDSDIRGNTIYF. CDR3 coding DNA: TGTGCCAGTAGAGATTCGGACATTCGTGGAAACACCATATATTTT.

There are a few counts of this clonotype. CDR3 bases: TGTGCCAGCAGCTTAATGGGACAGGGGGCCAATGAAGCTTTCTTT. Protein product: CASSLMGQGANEAFF. The V gene is TRBV7-9, the J gene TRBJ1-1, with 12 bases lining up with TRBD1. The CDR3 sequence is 15 residues long. V lost 2 bases, J lost 7 bases, and 5 bases stayed unmatched. The germline V gene has CDR1 SEHNR and CDR2 FQNEAQ (reference sequence).

The rearrangement uses TRBV5-4 and TRBJ2-5; TRBD2 aligns across 10 bases. Germline lookup yields CDR1 SGHNT and CDR2 YYREEE (reference sequence). V lost 0 bases to trimming and J lost 1 base; unmatched junction nucleotides: 3. The CDR3 is made up of 16 amino acids. For the CDR3, the DNA is TGTGCCAGCAGCTTGGAGCCTAGCGGGGGCCAAGAGACCCAGTACTTC. It translates to CASSLEPSGGQETQYF.

The chain couples TRBV28 to TRBJ1-2, with TRBD1 identical over 7 bases. This CDR3 region has 15 residues. J was trimmed by 6 bases and V by 6 bases; bases with no gene match: 13. Germline-derived CDR1 and CDR2 are MDHEN and SYDVKM. CDR3 coding DNA: TGTGCCAGCAGGTTACCACAGGGGAACGTGAATGGCTACACCTTC. Its protein product is CASRLPQGNVNGYTF.

In this sample, this clonotype turned up many times. The chain has TRBV6-5 and TRBJ2-1; D might be TRBD1 (6 bases). Trimming pared 6 bases from V and 5 bases from J, leaving 11 bases between. Germline-derived CDR1 and CDR2 are MNHEY and SVGAGI. This CDR3 is built from 13 residues. CDR3 region: CASSSRGNNEQFF. The CDR3 coding sequence is TGTGCCAGCAGCTCCAGGGGCAACAATGAGCAGTTCTTC.

In its sample, this clonotype was seen a few times. The chain couples TRBV12-3 or TRBV12-4 to TRBJ2-7, with a tentative D call TRBD1 (6 bases). This CDR3 comprises 13 residues. The V and J ends lost 4 bases and 5 bases respectively, with 12 bases between them. Here the CDR3 DNA reads TGTGCCAGCAGTTCGTCAGGGGTGGACGAGCAGTACGTC. Translated, it gives CASSSSGVDEQYV.

This clonotype showed up just a few times. The genes are TRBV7-2 and TRBJ1-2, with TRBD1 identical over 8 bases. Germline V lookup: CDR1 SGHTA, CDR2 FQGNSA. Trimming took 2 bases from V and 3 from J; bases not matched to a gene: 11. The CDR3 runs 17 residues. The CDR3 sequence: CASSLTVRTGTDYGYTF. CDR3 sequence (DNA): TGTGCCAGCAGCTTAACGGTGCGGACAGGGACCGACTATGGCTACACCTTC.

This clonotype was seen many times. The V call is TRBV2, the J call TRBJ2-7, with D uncertain. The V gene's germline CDR1 is SNHLY and CDR2 FYNNEI. This CDR3 is built from 11 residues. Trimming shortened V by 3 bases and J by 5 bases, and 5 bases separated the two germline ends. The CDR3 loop is CASSDTDEQYV. The CDR3 DNA reads TGTGCCAGCAGTGATACCGACGAGCAGTACGTC.

V gene TRBV12-3 or TRBV12-4 combines with J gene TRBJ1-2; D call uncertain. Trimming shortened V by 2 bases and J by 4 bases, and 8 bases separated the two germline ends. The length of the CDR3 is 13 residues. DNA of the CDR3: TGTGCCAGCAGTTTACCGGGTTCCTATGGCTACACCTTC. Its protein is CASSLPGSYGYTF.

The chain employs TRBV2 and TRBJ1-4; D is uncertain. The CDR3 contains 15 residues. Looked up from germline, CDR1 is SNHLY and CDR2 is FYNNEI. Between the trimmed V and J ends, which lost 4 bases and 0 bases, there was a span of 9 bases. The CDR3 nucleotides read TGTGCCAGCAGTGCCCAACGTGCAACTAATGAAAAACTGTTTTTT. It encodes CASSAQRATNEKLFF. The whole variable domain, remainder taken from reference TRBV2 and TRBJ1-4, is EPEVTQTPSHQVTQMGQEVILRCVPISNHLYFYWYRQILGQKVEFLVSFYNNEISEKSEIFDDQFSVERPDGSNFTLKIRSTKLEDSAMYFCASSAQRATNEKLFFGSGTQLSVL.

This clonotype was observed a handful of times. The CDR3 nucleotides are TGTGCCAGCAGTTCCGGGACGGTGAACACTGAAGCTTTCTTT. This gives the protein CASSSGTVNTEAFF. This chain connects TRBV12-3 or TRBV12-4 to TRBJ1-1; D is possibly TRBD1 (5 bases). The CDR3 runs 14 residues. V was trimmed by 4 bases and J by 0 bases, leaving 9 bases between them.

A few counts support this clonotype. CDR3 loop: CASSLVDEQFF. The CDR3 bases are TGTGCCAGCAGCTTAGTAGATGAGCAGTTCTTC. The chain recombines TRBV7-9 with TRBJ2-1; D uncertain. This CDR3 is 11 amino acids long. With 1 base removed from V and 8 bases from J, the gap between germline ends came to 3 bases. Germline V gene sequence: CDR1 SEHNR, CDR2 FQNEAQ (reference sequence).

The chain uses TRBV7-2 and TRBJ1-2; D call uncertain. The V end was cut by 3 bases, the J end by 5 bases, with 10 bases between. This CDR3 is built from 13 residues. Germline V gene data show CDR1 as SGHTA and CDR2 as FQGNSA. The chain's CDR3 is CASSFGQLYGYTF. The CDR3 DNA reads as TGTGCCAGCAGCTTCGGGCAGCTGTATGGCTACACCTTC.

This clonotype was picked up many times. This chain uses TRBV6-2 or TRBV6-3 with TRBJ1-5; possible D gene TRBD1, 5 bases. V lost 4 bases, J lost 9 bases, and 13 bases lay in between. The germline CDR1 and CDR2 sequences are MNHEY and SVGEGT. The CDR3 sequence is 13 residues long. The CDR3 loop reads CASSWGPPAPQHF. For the CDR3, the DNA is TGTGCCAGCAGTTGGGGCCCACCGGCGCCCCAGCATTTT.

This clonotype was seen more than once but under ten times. The chain combines TRBV5-4 with TRBJ2-1; no clear D. V was shortened by 2 bases and J by 8 bases, with 5 bases between the two germline ends. The CDR3 sequence is 11 residues long. Germline V gene sequence: CDR1 SGHNT, CDR2 YYREEE (reference sequence). CDR3 sequence (DNA): TGTGCCAGCAGCTTTCTGTATGAGCAGTTCTTC. Translated: CASSFLYEQFF.

This clonotype was counted only a few times. V usage is TRBV4-2 and J usage is TRBJ1-1, with D perhaps matching TRBD1 (5 bases). The CDR3 is made up of 14 amino acids. Germline loops: CDR1 LGHNA, CDR2 YNFKEQ. Trimming left V 2 bases short and J 4 bases short, with 11 bases between. CDR3 sequence: CASSQYQGITEAFF. Here the CDR3 DNA reads TGTGCCAGCAGCCAATACCAGGGAATCACTGAAGCTTTCTTT.

The chain has TRBV27 and TRBJ2-3; 12 nucleotides line up with TRBD2. Germline V lookup: CDR1 MNHEY, CDR2 SMNVEV (reference sequence). The CDR3 runs 16 residues. J was trimmed by 8 bases and V by 7 bases; bases with no gene match: 13. The CDR3 protein is CASIFRPSGGAGTQYF. CDR3 nucleotide sequence: TGTGCCAGCATCTTCAGGCCTAGCGGGGGGGCCGGTACGCAGTATTTT.

This clonotype was counted only a few times. V and J are TRBV10-2 and TRBJ1-5; the D gene is possibly TRBD1 (6 bases). There are 13 residues in the CDR3. Trimming took 4 bases from V and 4 from J, leaving 8 bases between them. Germline CDR1 WSHSY, CDR2 SAAADI. CDR3 coding DNA: TGCGCCAGCAGTGGTCAGGGGAATCAGCCCCAGCATTTT. As protein: CASSGQGNQPQHF.